The sequence of this T cell receptor (beta chain) was determined in a study of immune evolution from preneoplasia to lung adenocarcinoma. Overall study context: HLA loss of heterozygosity: about 7% AIS, around 16% MIA, around 35% ADC, none AAH. Regarding the study as a whole: Later-stage lesions seemingly showed higher T cell density and diversity than normal lung. Normal lung had the highest top T cell clone frequencies.

The method was immunoSEQ multiplex PCR; TCRdb's version includes in-frame clones alone and lacks a portion of them. The table records 1,500 to 2,000 clones, approximately 73% of them present only once. Only one count was recorded for this clone. Its specificity is not known. There are 14 residues in the CDR3. Germline CDR1 is SNHLY and CDR2 is FYNNEI. V was clipped by 5 bases and J by 4 bases; unmatched bases: 3. Nucleic acids came from premalignant or tumor cells enriched by macro-dissection. The chain recombines TRBV2 with TRBJ1-5; 9 bases agree with TRBD1. This TCR derives from a person aged 60-79 years with lung adenocarcinoma. Sample: FFPE minimally invasive lung adenocarcinoma tissue. The chain's CDR3 is CASSPQGANQPQHF. Written as DNA, the CDR3 is TGTGCCAGCAGTCCACAGGGGGCGAATCAGCCCCAGCATTTT. Filled out from reference TRBV2 and TRBJ1-5, the complete variable domain reads EPEVTQTPSHQVTQMGQEVILRCVPISNHLYFYWYRQILGQKVEFLVSFYNNEISEKSEIFDDQFSVERPDGSNFTLKIRSTKLEDSAMYFCASSPQGANQPQHFGDGTRLSIL.